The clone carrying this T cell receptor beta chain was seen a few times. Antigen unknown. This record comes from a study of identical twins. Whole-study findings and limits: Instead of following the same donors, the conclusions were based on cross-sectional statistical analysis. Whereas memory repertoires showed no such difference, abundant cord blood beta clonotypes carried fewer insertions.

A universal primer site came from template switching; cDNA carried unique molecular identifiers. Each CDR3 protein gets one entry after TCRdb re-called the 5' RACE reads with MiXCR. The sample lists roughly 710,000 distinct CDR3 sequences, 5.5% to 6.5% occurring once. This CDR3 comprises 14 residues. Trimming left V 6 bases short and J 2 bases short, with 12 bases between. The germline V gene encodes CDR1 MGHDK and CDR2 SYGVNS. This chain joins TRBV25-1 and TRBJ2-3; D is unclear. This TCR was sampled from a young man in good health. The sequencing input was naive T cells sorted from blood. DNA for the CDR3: TGTGCCAGCAGAAATAGGACGACCACAGATACGCAGTATTTT. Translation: CASRNRTTTDTQYF.